Listed below are T cell receptor beta chains from one sample, sequenced in a study of T cells in Graves' hyperthyroidism and ophthalmopathy. TCRdb reprocessed the multiplex PCR reads with MiXCR, giving one entry per CDR3 protein. The repertoire holds fewer than 400,000 distinct CDR3 sequences, roughly 17% seen once, with around 34% in the top ten. The sample was blood. These receptors were obtained from a young man with Graves' hyperthyroidism. CDR3s include the opening cysteine and the closing phenylalanine or tryptophan. The D gene is left open where the match is weak. Clone size is given for some rows only: seen once, a few or many times, or a class if the clone is expanded.

d_gene: .; j_gene: TRBJ2-1; v_gene: TRBV28; abundance: many; CDR3aa: CASSFQGGTQFF; CDR3nt: TGTGCCAGCAGTTTCCAGGGGGGAACGCAGTTCTTC
d_gene: TRBD2; j_gene: TRBJ2-7; v_gene: TRBV28; abundance: many; CDR3aa: CASSLKGTGTSGYRRYF; CDR3nt: TGTGCCAGCAGTTTAAAGGGGACCGGGACTAGCGGGTATCGGCGGTACTTC
d_gene: .; j_gene: TRBJ2-7; v_gene: TRBV14; abundance: many; CDR3aa: CASSQKGPAPQYF; CDR3nt: TGTGCCAGCAGCCAAAAGGGCCCAGCGCCGCAGTACTTC
d_gene: TRBD1; j_gene: TRBJ2-6; v_gene: TRBV12-3/TRBV12-4; abundance: few; CDR3aa: CASSSIDRASGANVLTF; CDR3nt: TGTGCCAGCAGTTCAATAGACAGGGCCTCTGGGGCCAACGTCCTGACTTTC
d_gene: TRBD2; j_gene: TRBJ2-1; v_gene: TRBV20-1; abundance: .; CDR3aa: CSARDLQREGAGDEQFF; CDR3nt: TGCAGTGCTAGAGATCTCCAGCGGGAGGGGGCAGGCGATGAGCAGTTCTTC
d_gene: TRBD2; j_gene: TRBJ2-1; v_gene: TRBV7-4; abundance: few; CDR3aa: CASSFLTGTSPNEQFF; CDR3nt: TGTGCCAGCAGCTTCTTGACCGGGACTAGCCCCAATGAGCAGTTCTTC
d_gene: .; j_gene: TRBJ2-7; v_gene: TRBV20-1; abundance: few; CDR3aa: CSGIPVDEQYF; CDR3nt: TGCAGCGGGATTCCTGTGGACGAGCAGTACTTC
d_gene: .; j_gene: TRBJ2-4; v_gene: TRBV20-1; abundance: few; CDR3aa: CSATTITRAKNIQYF; CDR3nt: TGCAGTGCCACAACTATTACTAGGGCCAAAAACATTCAGTACTTC
d_gene: .; j_gene: TRBJ2-4; v_gene: TRBV11-2; abundance: many; CDR3aa: CASSSRRGGNIQYF; CDR3nt: TGTGCCAGCAGCTCGAGACGAGGGGGAAACATTCAGTACTTC
d_gene: TRBD2; j_gene: TRBJ2-5; v_gene: TRBV10-3; abundance: many; CDR3aa: CAISGRALRETQYF; CDR3nt: TGTGCCATCAGCGGGAGGGCCCTCCGAGAGACCCAGTACTTC
d_gene: .; j_gene: TRBJ2-2; v_gene: TRBV10-3; abundance: .; CDR3aa: CAISGESQWAGELFF; CDR3nt: TGTGCCATCAGTGGGGAGTCCCAGTGGGCCGGGGAGCTGTTTTTT
d_gene: .; j_gene: TRBJ1-5; v_gene: TRBV2; abundance: many; CDR3aa: CASSGSPDQPQHF; CDR3nt: TGTGCCAGCAGCGGTTCTCCGGATCAGCCCCAGCATTTT
d_gene: .; j_gene: TRBJ1-6; v_gene: TRBV14; abundance: few; CDR3aa: CASSQDLNSPLHF; CDR3nt: TGTGCCAGCAGCCAAGATCTAAATTCACCCCTCCACTTT
d_gene: TRBD2; j_gene: TRBJ2-5; v_gene: TRBV2; abundance: many; CDR3aa: CASRLVVRLAGGPPYF; CDR3nt: TGTGCCAGCAGGCTTGTTGTACGACTAGCGGGAGGCCCCCCGTACTTC
d_gene: .; j_gene: TRBJ2-4; v_gene: TRBV19; abundance: .; CDR3aa: CASSIPNAKNIQYF; CDR3nt: TGTGCCAGTAGTATCCCTAACGCCAAAAACATTCAGTACTTC
d_gene: .; j_gene: TRBJ2-2; v_gene: TRBV3-1; abundance: many; CDR3aa: CASSQEVSGEYHTGELFF; CDR3nt: TGTGCCAGCAGCCAAGAAGTTTCTGGGGAGTACCACACCGGGGAGCTGTTTTTT
d_gene: .; j_gene: TRBJ1-1; v_gene: TRBV2; abundance: .; CDR3aa: CASSGVKGESEAFF; CDR3nt: TGTGCCAGCAGTGGCGTGAAAGGGGAATCTGAAGCTTTCTTT
d_gene: .; j_gene: TRBJ2-5; v_gene: TRBV14; abundance: few; CDR3aa: CASSLAWQETQYF; CDR3nt: TGTGCCAGCAGCCTCGCTTGGCAAGAGACCCAGTACTTC
d_gene: .; j_gene: TRBJ2-1; v_gene: TRBV5-1; abundance: .; CDR3aa: CASSTQVTGPYNEQFF; CDR3nt: TGCGCCAGCAGCACCCAAGTCACAGGGCCTTACAATGAGCAGTTCTTC
d_gene: .; j_gene: TRBJ1-1; v_gene: TRBV24-1; abundance: many; CDR3aa: CATSDRTATEAFF; CDR3nt: TGTGCCACCAGTGATCGGACAGCCACTGAAGCTTTCTTT
d_gene: .; j_gene: TRBJ2-1; v_gene: TRBV25-1; abundance: few; CDR3aa: CASTSNYNEQFF; CDR3nt: TGTGCCAGCACCTCCAACTACAATGAGCAGTTCTTC
d_gene: TRBD2; j_gene: TRBJ2-1; v_gene: TRBV4-1; abundance: .; CDR3aa: CASRPTSGRRNEQFF; CDR3nt: TGCGCCAGCAGACCAACTAGCGGGAGGCGGAATGAGCAGTTCTTC
d_gene: .; j_gene: TRBJ1-1; v_gene: TRBV28; abundance: many; CDR3aa: CASSLGERRGASEAFF; CDR3nt: TGTGCCAGCAGTTTAGGGGAGAGGAGGGGGGCCTCTGAAGCTTTCTTT
d_gene: TRBD2; j_gene: TRBJ2-7; v_gene: TRBV19; abundance: .; CDR3aa: CASSTSGRLSYEQYF; CDR3nt: TGTGCCAGTAGTACTAGCGGGAGGCTATCCTACGAGCAGTACTTC
d_gene: .; j_gene: TRBJ2-1; v_gene: TRBV11-3; abundance: many; CDR3aa: CASMGYPYNEQFF; CDR3nt: TGTGCCAGCATGGGGTACCCCTACAATGAGCAGTTCTTC